The 21 T cell receptor beta chains given below trace back to one sample, sequenced in a study of blood T cell repertoires in COVID-19 (TCRdb year 2020). Libraries were constructed by the immunoSEQ multiplex PCR assay. TCRdb retrieved this table from immuneACCESS and kept in-frame rearrangements only. Not all clones are present; in checked studies, unresolved V genes account for under half, and no reason is known for the remainder. The sample data list 130,000 to 150,000 clones, and 80% to 90% of these were observed just once. The biggest ten clones account for roughly 12% of the sample. The specimen sequenced was peripheral blood. Every receptor here comes from a man between 18 and 35 years old with COVID-19, enrolled during active disease.

The chain recombines TRBV2 with TRBJ2-7, with 7 bases fitting TRBD2. CDR1 is SNHLY, CDR2 FYNNEI, per germline. This CDR3 has 15 residues. J was trimmed by 0 bases and V by 1 base; bases with no gene match: 3. CDR3 region: CASSEGRGISYEQYF. CDR3 coding DNA: TGTGCCAGCAGTGAAGGGCGGGGGATCTCCTACGAGCAGTACTTC.

This chain links TRBV10-2 with TRBJ2-7, with TRBD1 matching over 9 bases. Germline assignment: CDR1 WSHSY and CDR2 SAAADI. The V segment lost 10 bases and the J segment 2 bases; nucleotides outside the gene matches: 3. This CDR3 is 12 amino acids long. The CDR3 loop is CATWTGAYEQYF. The CDR3 region has the DNA TGCGCCACCTGGACAGGGGCCTACGAGCAGTACTTC.

The gene calls are TRBV9 and TRBJ2-3, with 11 bases fitting TRBD2. The CDR3 length is 15 residues. Germline loops: CDR1 SGDLS, CDR2 YYNGEE. V shed 4 bases, J shed 3 bases, and the junction held 4 bases outside the gene matches. CDR3 nucleotide sequence: TGTGCCAGCAGCCTGGGACTAGCGGCGACAGATACGCAGTATTTT. This gives the protein CASSLGLAATDTQYF. The variable domain in full, completed from reference TRBV9 and TRBJ2-3, reads DSGVTQTPKHLITATGQRVTLRCSPRSGDLSVYWYQQSLDQGLQFLIQYYNGEERAKGNILERFSAQQFPDLHSELNLSSLELGDSALYFCASSLGLAATDTQYFGPGTRLTVL.

The chain carries TRBV5-4 and TRBJ2-7, with D possibly matching TRBD1 (5 bases). The CDR3 runs 14 residues. Trimming removed 4 bases from V and 3 bases from J, with 14 bases in between. In germline, CDR1 is SGHNT, CDR2 YYREEE (reference sequence). In DNA, the CDR3 is TGTGCCAGCAGCCACCCCGGCAGGGACTACGAGCAGTACTTC. It specifies CASSHPGRDYEQYF.

CDR3 amino acids: CASSLVSEDTQYF. For the CDR3, the DNA is TGTGCCAGCAGCTTAGTGTCAGAAGATACGCAGTATTTT. The genes are TRBV11-2 and TRBJ2-3; D unresolved. Trimming pared 1 base from V and 5 bases from J, leaving 7 bases between. The CDR3 has 13 amino acids. Germline V CDR1 and CDR2: SGHAT, FQNNGV.

The V and J genes are TRBV28 and TRBJ1-2, with D unclear. In germline, CDR1 is MDHEN, CDR2 SYDVKM. Trimming cost V 6 bases and J 1 base, with 6 bases left between them. This CDR3 spans 12 amino acids. CDR3 sequence (DNA): TGTGCCAGCAGCACAGTTAACTATGGCTACACCTTC. This sequence encodes CASSTVNYGYTF.

The chain uses TRBV30 and TRBJ2-7, with D tentatively TRBD2 (5 bases). Germline CDR1 is GTSNPN and CDR2 is SVGIG (reference sequence). This CDR3 comprises 11 residues. The V end lost 8 bases, the J end lost 2 bases, and 10 bases lay between the germline ends. CDR3 loop: CAADGAYEQYF. CDR3 nucleotide sequence: TGTGCCGCCGACGGGGCCTACGAGCAGTACTTC.

The chain has TRBV2 and TRBJ2-2; perhaps TRBD1 as D (6 bases). The germline V gene has CDR1 SNHLY and CDR2 FYNNEI. The CDR3 length is 15 residues. V lost 2 bases and J 5 bases, leaving 12 bases between the germline ends. The CDR3 DNA sequence: TGTGCCAGCAGTGAAAGGGCAGGGGTAACCGGGGAGCTGTTTTTT. Encoded protein: CASSERAGVTGELFF.

V and J are TRBV25-1 and TRBJ2-3; D might be TRBD1 (6 bases). This CDR3 is built from 14 residues. Trimming stripped 4 bases from V and 5 bases from J, with 13 bases between. Germline lookup yields CDR1 MGHDK and CDR2 SYGVNS. The CDR3 here is CASSAGQSGDTQYF. The CDR3, as DNA: TGTGCCAGCAGTGCCGGACAGTCCGGAGATACGCAGTATTTT.

This chain joins TRBV28 and TRBJ2-7; 10 positions agree with TRBD1. The V gene's germline CDR1 is MDHEN and CDR2 SYDVKM. The V segment lost 8 bases and the J segment 5 bases; nucleotides outside the gene matches: 15. The CDR3 consists of 16 residues. DNA of the CDR3: TGTGCCAGCCATGAAAGCGGGGACAGGGGACTCCACGAGCAGTACTTC. Translation: CASHESGDRGLHEQYF.

The rearrangement joins TRBV29-1 to TRBJ1-4; the D gene is possibly TRBD1 (6 bases). Germline lookup yields CDR1 SQVTM and CDR2 ANQGSEA. The CDR3 loop spans 12 amino acids. The CDR3 loop reads CPPRGATEKLFF. The CDR3 DNA is TGCCCCCCCCGGGGGGCTACCGAAAAACTGTTTTTT.

A few counts support this clone. The gene calls are TRBV12-3 or TRBV12-4 and TRBJ1-6; D unresolved. The CDR3 sequence is 12 residues long. V was pared by 8 bases and J by 11 bases, with 13 bases between. The CDR3 region has the DNA TGTGCCAGCCTTGGGCAGACGGCACCCCTCCACTTT. Residues: CASLGQTAPLHF.

CDR3 sequence (DNA): TGCAGCGTTCAGGGTTTATACACTGAAGCTTTCTTT. Protein: CSVQGLYTEAFF. The chain carries TRBV29-1 and TRBJ1-1; D is perhaps TRBD1 (5 bases). The CDR3 is 12 residues long. Germline V gives CDR1 SQVTM, CDR2 ANQGSEA. The ends were cut back, 5 bases at V and 3 bases at J, with 10 bases in the middle.

The gene calls are TRBV12-5 and TRBJ1-2, with D perhaps matching TRBD1 (6 bases). Trimming shortened V by 3 bases and J by 5 bases, and 19 bases separated the two germline ends. CDR1 is LGHNT, CDR2 FRNRAP, per germline. This CDR3 region has 16 residues. CDR3 sequence reads: CASGFDFSDRQYGYTF. The CDR3 region has the DNA TGTGCTAGTGGTTTTGATTTCTCGGACAGACAATATGGCTACACCTTC.

This clone was observed once. J is TRBJ2-1 and V is TRBV13; TRBD2 aligns across 10 bases. From germline, CDR1 is PRHDT and CDR2 FYEKMQ (reference sequence). The CDR3 has 16 amino acids. The J segment lost 7 bases and the V segment lost 5 bases, leaving 11 bases of the junction unmatched. The CDR3 DNA sequence: TGTGCCAGCAGCGGCGAGCGGGAGGGCCTAGGGAATGAGCAGTTCTTC. This sequence encodes CASSGEREGLGNEQFF.

This chain connects TRBV28 to TRBJ2-1, with 15 bases identical to TRBD2. J was trimmed by 7 bases and V by 6 bases; bases with no gene match: 16. The length of the CDR3 is 19 residues. CDR1 is MDHEN, CDR2 SYDVKM, per germline. CDR3 region: CASSPTGGLAGGGVNEQFF. CDR3 DNA: TGTGCCAGCAGCCCCACAGGGGGACTAGCGGGAGGAGGTGTGAATGAGCAGTTCTTC.

Only one count was recorded for this clone. CDR3 sequence: CASRPDGGSYNEQFF. CDR3 nucleotide sequence: TGCGCCAGCAGACCGGACGGAGGCTCCTACAATGAGCAGTTCTTC. The J gene is TRBJ2-1, the V gene TRBV5-1, with D tentatively TRBD2 (5 bases). Trimming stripped 5 bases from V and 0 bases from J, with 12 bases between. Germline loops: CDR1 SGHRS, CDR2 YFSETQ. The CDR3 sequence is 15 residues long.

The chain has TRBV3-1 (or the pseudogene TRBV3-2) and TRBJ1-3; TRBD1 agrees at 10 bases. CDR3 length: 15 residues. The junction had 2 bases not matched to a gene; V was cut back by 4 bases and J by 2 bases. Germline CDR1 LGHDT, CDR2 YNNKEL (reference sequence). DNA for the CDR3: TGTGCCAGCAGCCGACAGGGGGCGGCTGGAAACACCATATATTTT. This sequence encodes CASSRQGAAGNTIYF.

The chain links TRBV30 to TRBJ1-2; unclear D gene. The CDR3 spans 15 residues. Trimming cost V 6 bases and J 6 bases, with 23 bases left between them. Germline loops: CDR1 GTSNPN, CDR2 SVGIG (reference sequence). The CDR3 bases are TGTGCCTGCCTAATAAACCGGGAAACAGAGAATGGCTACACCTTC. Translated, it gives CACLINRETENGYTF.

This chain uses TRBV9 with TRBJ2-3; D is possibly TRBD2 (5 bases). Trimming removed 1 base from V and 1 base from J, with 7 bases in between. Germline assignment: CDR1 SGDLS and CDR2 YYNGEE. The CDR3 is 14 residues long. CDR3 residues: CASSVSGGTDTQYF. As DNA, the CDR3 is TGTGCCAGCAGCGTAAGCGGAGGCACAGATACGCAGTATTTT.

This chain joins TRBV10-3 and TRBJ2-3, with 8 bases that match TRBD2. V was pared by 3 bases and J by 2 bases, with 7 bases of the junction left unmatched. CDR1 and CDR2 (germline): ENHRY, SYGVKD. The CDR3 runs 16 residues. CDR3 region: CAISDVLAANTDTQYF. The CDR3 DNA follows: TGTGCCATCAGTGACGTACTAGCGGCAAACACAGATACGCAGTATTTT.